The 28 T cell receptor beta chains below were found in one sample sequenced in a study of blood T cell repertoires in COVID-19. Clones were sequenced by immunoSEQ multiplex PCR, and TCRdb holds only the in-frame ones, with some missing. The sample has tens of thousands of clones, around four fifths seen once; the top ten hold around 3.1%. Specimen: peripheral blood. The receptor set was obtained from a middle-aged man with acute or convalescent COVID-19.

This clone appeared a single time. This rearrangement joins TRBV18 to TRBJ2-4; D unclear. There are 14 residues in the CDR3. CDR1 is KGHSH, CDR2 LQKENI, per germline. Trimming cost V 0 bases and J 3 bases, with 6 bases left between them. The CDR3 DNA reads as TGTGCCAGCTCACCACCGGGCGACAAAAACATTCAGTACTTC. Translated, it gives CASSPPGDKNIQYF.

This chain connects TRBV18 to TRBJ2-5; 8 bases are a match to TRBD1. Germline values: CDR1 KGHSH, CDR2 LQKENI. Unmatched junction bases numbered 3, after V lost 5 bases and J lost 1 base. This CDR3 comprises 14 residues. CDR3 coding DNA: TGTGCCAGCTCAAAGGGGACAGGCCAAGAGACCCAGTACTTC. This encodes CASSKGTGQETQYF.

The gene calls are TRBV24-1 and TRBJ2-7, with TRBD2 matching 10 bases. V shed 6 bases, J shed 6 bases, and the junction held 7 bases outside the gene matches. Germline CDR1 and CDR2: KGHDR and SFDVKD. There are 14 residues in the CDR3. The CDR3 loop is CATSPSGSRGEQYF. The CDR3 nucleotides read TGTGCCACCAGTCCTAGCGGGAGCAGGGGCGAGCAGTACTTC.

The rearrangement joins TRBV5-1 to TRBJ2-7, with TRBD2 matching 9 bases. CDR1 is SGHRS and CDR2 is YFSETQ in the germline V gene. J gave up 5 bases and V 4 bases, and 10 bases lay outside the gene matches. This CDR3 comprises 15 residues. Here the CDR3 DNA reads TGCGCCAGCAGCCCGGAGGCTAGCGGGATCAACGAGCAGTACTTC. Translated, it gives CASSPEASGINEQYF.

V usage is TRBV19 and J usage is TRBJ2-7, with D perhaps TRBD1 (6 bases). V was cut by 6 bases and J by 2 bases, with 14 bases left in between. CDR3 length: 14 residues. CDR1 and CDR2 (germline): LNHDA, SQIVND (reference sequence). CDR3 coding DNA: TGTGCCAGTAGCCCTACAGGGCGCACCTACGAGCAGTACTTC. This encodes CASSPTGRTYEQYF.

The chain joins TRBV5-1 to TRBJ1-4; 12 nucleotides match TRBD1. The length of the CDR3 is 15 residues. The V segment lost 6 bases and the J segment 2 bases; nucleotides outside the gene matches: 2. Germline V CDR1 and CDR2: SGHRS, YFSETQ. The CDR3: CASTGQGATNEKLFF. Here the CDR3 DNA reads TGCGCCAGCACGGGACAGGGGGCGACTAATGAAAAACTGTTTTTT.

The chain has TRBV19 and TRBJ2-3; D gene unclear. The CDR3 totals 18 residues. Trimming stripped 0 bases from V and 1 base from J, with 17 bases between. From germline, CDR1 is LNHDA and CDR2 SQIVND (reference sequence). The DNA of the CDR3 is TGTGCCAGTAGTATAGATCATGGTCAAGGAGCAGGCACAGATACGCAGTATTTT. It codes for CASSIDHGQGAGTDTQYF.

V gene TRBV5-1 combines with J gene TRBJ1-4; 8 bases align to TRBD1. V was clipped by 4 bases and J by 3 bases; unmatched bases: 2. CDR3 length equals 14 residues. The germline V gene has CDR1 SGHRS and CDR2 YFSETQ. This CDR3 reads CASSPDRANEKLFF. CDR3 DNA sequence: TGCGCCAGCAGCCCGGACAGGGCTAATGAAAAACTGTTTTTT.

V usage is TRBV7-6 and J usage is TRBJ2-7; no clear D. The germline V and J ends were trimmed by 1 base and 6 bases, with 4 bases remaining between them. Germline V gene lookup returns CDR1 SGHVS and CDR2 FNYEAQ. The CDR3 is made up of 11 amino acids. CDR3 region: CASSLDGEQYF. As DNA, the CDR3 is TGTGCCAGCAGCTTAGACGGCGAGCAGTACTTC.

This clone was seen a few times. The genes are TRBV18 and TRBJ2-3; 10 nucleotides line up with TRBD1. Germline trimming cut 6 bases from V and 3 bases from J; bases unmatched to any gene: 6. The CDR3 spans 15 residues. Germline-derived CDR1 and CDR2 are KGHSH and LQKENI. The CDR3 sequence is CASSRAGQGTDTQYF. The CDR3, as DNA: TGTGCCAGCTCCCGAGCGGGACAGGGGACAGATACGCAGTATTTT.

This chain's CDR3 is CASSDLGAYGAFF. DNA of the CDR3: TGCGCCAGCAGTGACCTGGGGGCCTATGGAGCTTTCTTT. V gene TRBV10-2 combines with J gene TRBJ1-1, with D possibly TRBD1 on 6 matching bases. Germline V gene sequence: CDR1 WSHSY, CDR2 SAAADI. The CDR3 extends over 13 amino acids. With 3 bases removed from V and 10 bases from J, the gap between germline ends came to 15 bases.

The genes are TRBV25-1 and TRBJ1-1, with a weak D call TRBD1 (5 bases). Germline V gene lookup returns CDR1 MGHDK and CDR2 SYGVNS. There are 16 residues in the CDR3. Trimming left V 4 bases short and J 0 bases short, with 15 bases between. The CDR3 region is CASSVAGDFMNTEAFF. The CDR3 coding sequence is TGTGCCAGCAGTGTCGCCGGGGACTTCATGAACACTGAAGCTTTCTTT.

The chain is built from TRBV5-1 and TRBJ2-5, with a weak D call TRBD2 (5 bases). V lost 2 bases, J lost 0 bases, and 8 bases lay in between. Germline V gene data show CDR1 as SGHRS and CDR2 as YFSETQ. CDR3 length: 14 residues. DNA for the CDR3: TGCGCCAGCAGCTTTTTCGGGGACCAAGAGACCCAGTACTTC. Translated: CASSFFGDQETQYF. The variable domain in full, completed from reference TRBV5-1 and TRBJ2-5, reads KAGVTQTPRYLIKTRGQQVTLSCSPISGHRSVSWYQQTPGQGLQFLFEYFSETQRNKGNFPGRFSGRQFSNSRSEMNVSTLELGDSALYLCASSFFGDQETQYFGPGTRLLVL.

The V and J genes are TRBV10-3 and TRBJ1-1, with TRBD1 as a possible D gene (6 bases). V was trimmed by 6 bases and J by 0 bases, leaving 11 bases between them. The CDR3 is 14 residues long. Germline loops: CDR1 ENHRY, CDR2 SYGVKD. CDR3 sequence: CAIRDSAMNTEAFF. DNA for the CDR3: TGTGCCATCAGGGACAGCGCTATGAACACTGAAGCTTTCTTT.

The chain couples TRBV18 to TRBJ2-1; 7 nucleotides agree with TRBD2. The ends lost 1 base at V and 3 bases at J; junction bases unmatched: 12. The V gene's germline CDR1 is KGHSH and CDR2 LQKENI. This CDR3 is built from 18 residues. Here the CDR3 DNA reads TGTGCCAGCTCACCACTGGGTTCCCCTAGCGGAAACTACAATGAGCAGTTCTTC. It translates to CASSPLGSPSGNYNEQFF. Full variable domain (outside the CDR3, taken from reference TRBV18 and TRBJ2-1): NAGVMQNPRHLVRRRGQEARLRCSPMKGHSHVYWYRQLPEEGLKFMVYLQKENIIDESGMPKERFSAEFPKEGPSILRIQQVVRGDSAAYFCASSPLGSPSGNYNEQFFGPGTRLTVL.

The V gene is TRBV18, the J gene TRBJ2-5, with 8 nucleotides matching TRBD1. With V trimmed by 6 bases and J by 2 bases, 11 bases remained unmatched. Germline assignment: CDR1 KGHSH and CDR2 LQKENI. This CDR3 region has 16 residues. The CDR3 DNA sequence: TGTGCCAGCTCCCCTTTACCGGGACAGGTGCAAGAGACCCAGTACTTC. It is translated as CASSPLPGQVQETQYF.

The V call is TRBV27, the J call TRBJ1-2; TRBD1 matches 7 bases. CDR1 and CDR2 from the germline V gene are MNHEY and SMNVEV (reference sequence). V gave up 7 bases and J gave up 1 base; unmatched junction bases: 15. The CDR3 spans 17 residues. CDR3 region: CASKTLKIGQVNYGYTF. CDR3 sequence (DNA): TGTGCCAGCAAGACATTAAAGATCGGACAGGTTAACTATGGCTACACCTTC.

The V call is TRBV6-2 or TRBV6-3, the J call TRBJ2-3, with D maybe TRBD1 (6 bases). CDR1 and CDR2 (germline): MNHEY, SVGEGT. Between the trimmed V and J ends, which lost 0 bases and 5 bases, there was a span of 12 bases. The CDR3 runs 15 residues. CDR3 in DNA: TGTGCCAGCAGTTACTCAGAGGGGGTTATAGATACGCAGTATTTT. This translates into CASSYSEGVIDTQYF.

The chain combines TRBV18 with TRBJ1-2, with 9 nucleotides matching TRBD1. In germline, CDR1 is KGHSH, CDR2 LQKENI. The V and J ends lost 1 base and 1 base, in that order; junction bases with no gene match: 1. There are 15 residues in the CDR3. CDR3 nucleotides: TGTGCCAGCTCACCACGGACAGGGGATAACTATGGCTACACCTTC. Its protein product is CASSPRTGDNYGYTF. The full variable domain, completed using reference TRBV18 and TRBJ1-2, is NAGVMQNPRHLVRRRGQEARLRCSPMKGHSHVYWYRQLPEEGLKFMVYLQKENIIDESGMPKERFSAEFPKEGPSILRIQQVVRGDSAAYFCASSPRTGDNYGYTFGSGTRLTVV.

The chain couples TRBV11-2 to TRBJ1-1; D might be TRBD1 (6 bases). CDR1 is SGHAT, CDR2 FQNNGV, per germline. The CDR3 runs 14 residues. V shed 7 bases and J shed 4 bases, with 16 bases lying between them. CDR3 residues: CASNAQGLRTEAFF. In nucleotides, the CDR3 is TGTGCCAGCAACGCGCAGGGGCTACGCACTGAAGCTTTCTTT.

This chain joins TRBV27 and TRBJ1-1; 8 bases are shared with TRBD1. CDR3 length: 14 amino acids. Germline CDR1 MNHEY, CDR2 SMNVEV (reference sequence). The V gene end was trimmed by 5 bases and the J gene end by 6 bases; junction bases not matched to a gene: 8. The CDR3 DNA is TGTGCCAGCAGTAAGGACAGGGTCGAGGCTGAAGCTTTCTTT. Amino acid sequence: CASSKDRVEAEAFF.

The chain links TRBV5-1 to TRBJ2-7; 9 bases agree with TRBD2. The trim removed 4 bases at V and 5 bases at J, leaving 10 bases unmatched. Germline V CDR1 and CDR2: SGHRS, YFSETQ. The CDR3 totals 15 residues. CDR3 bases: TGCGCCAGCAGCGCGGGGGGGGCAGGGTCCCACGAGCAGTACTTC. Protein product: CASSAGGAGSHEQYF.

This rearrangement joins TRBV7-9 to TRBJ1-1; a possible D gene is TRBD1 (6 bases). V was trimmed by 4 bases and J by 7 bases, leaving 10 bases between them. Looked up from germline, CDR1 is SEHNR and CDR2 is FQNEAQ (reference sequence). CDR3 length: 12 residues. CDR3 sequence: CASSSGDFEAFF. The CDR3 DNA reads as TGTGCCAGCAGCTCAGGGGATTTTGAAGCTTTCTTT.

This rearrangement joins TRBV6-5 to TRBJ2-3; 10 nucleotides agree with TRBD2. The length of the CDR3 is 15 residues. In germline, CDR1 is MNHEY, CDR2 SVGAGI. V gave up 8 bases and J gave up 5 bases; unmatched junction bases: 10. CDR3 amino acids: CASGESGGEGDTQYF. CDR3 bases: TGTGCCAGCGGAGAAAGCGGGGGGGAGGGAGATACGCAGTATTTT.

The CDR3 region is CASSFGHNQPQHF. Written as DNA, the CDR3 is TGTGCCAGCAGTTTTGGGCACAATCAGCCCCAGCATTTT. The chain is built from TRBV27 and TRBJ1-5; D is uncertain. The germline V gene has CDR1 MNHEY and CDR2 SMNVEV (reference sequence). This CDR3 spans 13 amino acids. Trimming took 3 bases from V and 3 from J, leaving 6 bases between them.

The gene calls are TRBV6-2 or TRBV6-3 and TRBJ2-5; TRBD2 matches 13 bases. V trimming: 5 bases; J trimming: 5 bases; junction bases outside the gene matches: 17. Germline CDR1 and CDR2: MNHEY and SVGEGT. The length of the CDR3 is 19 residues. In DNA form, the CDR3 reads TGTGCCAGCAGTAAACTCACCCGGACTAGCGGGAGACGATGGGAGACCCAGTACTTC. Translation gives CASSKLTRTSGRRWETQYF.

The J gene is TRBJ2-7, the V gene TRBV19; 8 bases line up with TRBD1. V shed 4 bases, J shed 3 bases, and the junction held 8 bases outside the gene matches. The CDR3 totals 15 residues. From germline, CDR1 is LNHDA and CDR2 SQIVND (reference sequence). CDR3 loop: CASSTRTGNIYEQYF. The CDR3 DNA follows: TGTGCCAGTAGTACCAGGACAGGGAATATCTACGAGCAGTACTTC.

The V call is TRBV9, the J call TRBJ2-1, with 11 bases lining up with TRBD2. After removal of 0 bases from V and 5 bases from J, the junction contained 1 base not matched to a gene. This CDR3 contains 15 residues. Per germline, CDR1 SGDLS and CDR2 YYNGEE. The CDR3 here is CASSVELAGDNEQFF. The CDR3 nucleotides read TGTGCCAGCAGCGTAGAACTAGCGGGAGACAATGAGCAGTTCTTC. The full variable domain, completed using reference TRBV9 and TRBJ2-1, is DSGVTQTPKHLITATGQRVTLRCSPRSGDLSVYWYQQSLDQGLQFLIQYYNGEERAKGNILERFSAQQFPDLHSELNLSSLELGDSALYFCASSVELAGDNEQFFGPGTRLTVL.